These T cell receptor beta chains were read from a single sample in a study of shared clonotypes between healthy human individuals. The protocol was immunoSEQ multiplex PCR, while the TCRdb copy is restricted to in-frame clones and leaves out a portion. The sample lists more than 2 million clones; around 95% were seen once. Input material: naive CD4+ T cells sorted from blood. Source of these receptors: a man between 18 and 35 years old in good health. CDR3s include the opening cysteine and the closing phenylalanine or tryptophan. D genes are given only for firm matches. Clone size is shown for a subset of rows, as once, few, many or a class of expanded clone.

NA	TRBV11-2	NA	TRBJ1-5	CASSRGSGLSGQPQHF	TGTGCCAGCAGCAGAGGTTCAGGCTTGAGTGGTCAGCCCCAGCATTTT
NA	TRBV2	NA	TRBJ2-7	CASKADYSYEQYF	TGTGCCAGCAAGGCGGATTATTCCTACGAGCAGTACTTC
NA	TRBV6-5	NA	TRBJ2-7	CASSSSGSSYEQYF	TGTGCCAGCAGTTCCAGCGGCAGCAGCTACGAGCAGTACTTC
few	TRBV7-9	TRBD1	TRBJ1-5	CASSRQGSNQPQHF	TGTGCCAGCAGCCGACAGGGGAGCAATCAGCCCCAGCATTTT
NA	TRBV4-3	NA	TRBJ2-7	CASSQVLFYEQYF	TGCGCCAGCAGCCAAGTTCTGTTCTACGAGCAGTACTTC
few	TRBV5-1	NA	TRBJ2-2	CASSFGQNTGELFF	TGCGCCAGCAGCTTTGGACAGAACACCGGGGAGCTGTTTTTT
NA	TRBV4-3	NA	TRBJ1-4	CASSQGAAGREKLFF	TGCGCCAGCAGCCAAGGAGCTGCAGGGCGTGAAAAACTGTTTTTT
NA	TRBV13	TRBD2	TRBJ2-1	CASSSLAVSVHEQFF	TGTGCCAGCAGTTCACTAGCGGTCTCAGTCCATGAGCAGTTCTTC
NA	TRBV7-2	TRBD2	TRBJ2-1	CASSTPGLAGGNEQFF	TGTGCCAGCAGCACCCCGGGACTAGCGGGGGGCAATGAGCAGTTCTTC
NA	TRBV7-9	NA	TRBJ2-5	CATSPGETQYF	TGTGCCACCTCTCCGGGAGAGACCCAGTACTTC
NA	TRBV10-3	TRBD1	TRBJ2-1	CAISDRGPLIF	TGTGCCATCAGTGACAGGGGGCCTCTGATCTTC
NA	TRBV5-4	NA	TRBJ2-3	CASSLARGAGTSTDTQYF	TGTGCCAGCAGCTTGGCCCGGGGGGCGGGGACAAGCACAGATACGCAGTATTTT
NA	TRBV20-1	NA	TRBJ2-1	CSARKGTEQFF	TGCAGTGCTAGAAAAGGGACTGAGCAGTTCTTC
few	TRBV9	TRBD1	TRBJ1-1	CASSEGARTEAFF	TGTGCCAGCAGCGAGGGGGCGCGTACTGAAGCTTTCTTT
NA	TRBV5-6	NA	TRBJ1-6	CASSLFEGRLHF	TGTGCCAGCAGCTTGTTTGAGGGCCGCCTCCACTTT
NA	TRBV19	NA	TRBJ2-1	CASSKRSGDYNEQFF	TGTGCCAGTAGTAAGAGGTCGGGGGATTACAATGAGCAGTTCTTC
NA	TRBV29-1	NA	TRBJ2-5	CSVALRLQETQYF	TGCAGCGTTGCTCTACGTCTTCAAGAGACCCAGTACTTC
NA	TRBV11-3	NA	TRBJ2-3	CASSLDRASTDTQYF	TGTGCCAGCAGCTTAGATCGGGCGAGCACAGATACGCAGTATTTT
NA	TRBV7-2	NA	TRBJ2-7	CASSPRQTNLYEQYF	TGTGCCAGCAGCCCTCGTCAGACGAACCTCTACGAGCAGTACTTC
NA	TRBV10-1	NA	TRBJ2-1	CASSESGGTVYNEQFF	TGCGCCAGCAGTGAGTCTGGGGGAACGGTTTACAATGAGCAGTTCTTC
NA	TRBV14	TRBD1	TRBJ2-2	CASSRQGTGELFF	TGTGCCAGCAGCCGACAGGGGACCGGGGAGCTGTTTTTT
NA	TRBV7-9	NA	TRBJ2-1	CASSPVFGTPNEQFF	TGTGCCAGCAGCCCGGTCTTCGGGACTCCCAATGAGCAGTTCTTC
NA	TRBV6-5	NA	TRBJ1-6	CASRGTYNSPLHF	TGTGCCAGCAGGGGGACCTATAATTCACCCCTCCACTTT
NA	TRBV7-2	NA	TRBJ2-3	CASSLSGTDTQYF	TGTGCCAGCAGCTTATCCGGAACAGATACGCAGTATTTT
NA	TRBV5-1	NA	TRBJ2-3	CASSSGPGTDTQYF	TGCGCCAGCAGCTCAGGGCCTGGGACAGATACGCAGTATTTT
NA	TRBV5-1	TRBD2	TRBJ2-3	CASSSQRGSDTQYF	TGCGCCAGCAGCTCCCAGCGGGGATCAGATACGCAGTATTTT
NA	TRBV5-5	NA	TRBJ2-2	CASSRSTGELFF	TGTGCCAGCAGTCGGAGCACCGGGGAGCTGTTTTTT
NA	TRBV5-1	NA	TRBJ2-5	CASLQGGGQETQYF	TGCGCCAGCCTCCAGGGTGGGGGCCAAGAGACCCAGTACTTC
NA	TRBV10-3	TRBD1	TRBJ1-1	CAIRGDRVAEAFF	TGTGCCATCAGGGGGGACAGGGTGGCTGAAGCTTTCTTT
NA	TRBV19	NA	TRBJ1-2	CASSWRVSYTF	TGTGCCAGTAGTTGGAGGGTCAGCTACACCTTC
NA	TRBV6-6	TRBD1	TRBJ2-5	CASSPRQGEETQYF	TGTGCCAGCTCACCACGCCAGGGGGAAGAGACCCAGTACTTC
NA	TRBV5-1	NA	TRBJ2-2	CASSKDRGAGELFF	TGCGCCAGCAGCAAGGACCGAGGGGCCGGGGAGCTGTTTTTT
NA	TRBV19	TRBD1	TRBJ2-3	CASSGALGQGTDTQYF	TGTGCCAGTAGTGGGGCCCTGGGACAGGGGACAGATACGCAGTATTTT
NA	TRBV2	NA	TRBJ2-7	CASSGAYEQYF	TGTGCCAGCAGCGGAGCCTACGAGCAGTACTTC
NA	TRBV11-2	NA	TRBJ2-1	CASSLESRGSSYNEQFF	TGTGCCAGCAGCTTAGAATCCCGCGGAAGCTCCTACAATGAGCAGTTCTTC
NA	TRBV5-8	TRBD2	TRBJ2-7	CASSGAGGPPYEQYF	TGTGCCAGCAGCGGGGCGGGGGGACCCCCCTACGAGCAGTACTTC
NA	TRBV5-1	TRBD2	TRBJ2-3	CASSASGRALDTQYF	TGCGCCAGCAGCGCTAGCGGGAGGGCCTTAGATACGCAGTATTTT
NA	TRBV2	TRBD1	TRBJ2-6	CASSDYRGVGANVLTF	TGTGCCAGCAGTGACTACAGGGGGGTTGGGGCCAACGTCCTGACTTTC
once	TRBV6-1	TRBD1	TRBJ2-3	CASSESGQGADTQYF	TGTGCCAGCAGTGAATCGGGGCAGGGGGCAGATACGCAGTATTTT
NA	TRBV9	NA	TRBJ1-1	CASSPRSRVAEAFF	TGTGCCAGCAGCCCCCGGAGCAGGGTCGCTGAAGCTTTCTTT
once	TRBV7-9	NA	TRBJ2-3	CASSLRRGSTDTQYF	TGTGCCAGCAGCTTAAGGCGGGGTAGCACAGATACGCAGTATTTT
NA	TRBV19	NA	TRBJ1-2	CASSITTDYGYTF	TGTGCCAGTAGTATCACTACGGACTATGGCTACACCTTC
NA	TRBV7-2	NA	TRBJ2-3	CASRASTDTQYF	TGTGCCAGCAGGGCTAGCACAGATACGCAGTATTTT
NA	TRBV14	NA	TRBJ1-4	CASSAPGKGEKLFF	TGTGCCAGCAGCGCACCAGGGAAGGGAGAAAAACTGTTTTTT
NA	TRBV2	NA	TRBJ2-7	CASSPVAGATYEQYF	TGTGCCAGCAGTCCGGTTGCGGGGGCTACCTACGAGCAGTACTTC
NA	TRBV28	TRBD1	TRBJ2-2	CASWDRAGTGELFF	TGTGCCAGTTGGGACAGGGCGGGCACCGGGGAGCTGTTTTTT